Listed below are T cell receptor beta chains from one sample, sequenced in a study of CD8 T cells in Susac syndrome. TCRdb ran MiXCR on the immunoSEQ multiplex PCR reads and lists one entry per CDR3 protein. The table records 100,000 to 150,000 distinct CDR3 sequences, 85% to 95% of them present only once. The sequenced sample consisted of CD4+ T cells from PBMCs. These receptors all stem from a human donor with multiple sclerosis. Both conserved end residues are part of each CDR3. A D gene is named only where the DNA matches it firmly.

>15|TRBV20-1|TRBJ1-1|TRBD1
CSLMRGDRYYTEAFF
TGCAGCCTAATGCGCGGGGACAGATATTACACTGAAGCTTTCTTT
>15|TRBV28|TRBJ1-1|-
CASLDGVWGDTEAFF
TGTGCCAGCCTCGATGGGGTCTGGGGGGACACTGAAGCTTTCTTT
>13|TRBV27|TRBJ1-5|-
CASSRGRREPQHF
TGTGCCAGCAGCCGAGGACGAAGAGAGCCCCAGCATTTT
>15|TRBV3-1|TRBJ2-7|TRBD2
CASSLPGLAGAEQYF
TGTGCCAGCAGCTTGCCGGGACTAGCCGGTGCCGAGCAGTACTTC
>12|TRBV12-3/TRBV12-4|TRBJ1-1|-
CASSLGYTEAFF
TGTGCCAGCAGTTTAGGGTACACTGAAGCTTTCTTT
>15|TRBV6-2/TRBV6-3|TRBJ2-1|TRBD1
CASSNRDRPYNEQFF
TGTGCCAGCAGTAACCGGGACAGGCCCTACAATGAGCAGTTCTTC
>17|TRBV4-3|TRBJ1-2|-
CASSQERGQANPYGYTF
TGCGCCAGCAGCCAAGAGAGAGGCCAGGCGAACCCCTATGGCTACACCTTC
>16|TRBV3-1|TRBJ2-1|-
CASSQEGGNAYNEQFF
TGTGCCAGCAGCCAAGAAGGAGGGAATGCCTACAATGAGCAGTTCTTC
>12|TRBV6-5|TRBJ2-5|-
CASGSVQETQYF
TGTGCCAGCGGGTCAGTCCAAGAGACCCAGTACTTC
>16|TRBV7-6|TRBJ1-3|-
CASSLAGGPSGNTIYF
TGTGCCAGCAGCTTAGCGGGGGGCCCCTCTGGAAACACCATATATTTT
>15|TRBV19|TRBJ2-3|-
CASSSRISSTDTQYF
TGTGCCAGTAGTTCCCGGATATCTAGCACAGATACGCAGTATTTT
>15|TRBV7-6|TRBJ2-2|-
CASSGRQDSIGELFF
TGTGCCAGCAGCGGAAGACAGGATTCGATCGGGGAGCTGTTTTTT